The 13 T cell receptor beta chains below all came from one sample that was sequenced in a study of T cell changes during pregnancy in multiple sclerosis (dated by TCRdb to between 2018 and 2020). Libraries were constructed by the immunoSEQ multiplex PCR assay. The source is immuneACCESS, and TCRdb retained only in-frame sequences with V and J called. Part of the clones is not carried over; for the studies checked, unresolved V genes explain less than half of this, and the remainder is unexplained. This sample gives 65,000 to 70,000 clones in total; around 92% of them show up just once. Approximately 2% of the sample lies in the top ten. The sample here was peripheral blood, taken in the third trimester of pregnancy. These TCRs come from a female donor in good health, enrolled as a control in a pregnancy study.

This clone was counted once. This chain joins TRBV7-9 and TRBJ2-7; 8 nucleotides line up with TRBD1. The V and J ends lost 5 bases and 6 bases, in that order; junction bases with no gene match: 9. Germline V gives CDR1 SEHNR, CDR2 FQNEAQ (reference sequence). The CDR3 sequence is 14 residues long. The CDR3 reads CASSQQGQGGEQYF. CDR3 nucleotide sequence: TGTGCCAGCAGCCAGCAAGGACAGGGAGGCGAGCAGTACTTC.

The chain is built from TRBV7-9 and TRBJ2-5; TRBD2 aligns across 8 bases. V gave up 7 bases and J gave up 4 bases; unmatched junction bases: 11. Germline CDR1 SEHNR, CDR2 FQNEAQ (reference sequence). This CDR3 contains 15 residues. The CDR3 sequence is CASTLVSGSTETQYF. CDR3 in DNA: TGTGCCAGCACCCTCGTCAGCGGGAGCACAGAGACCCAGTACTTC.

The CDR3: CASSLLALNSYEQYF. The CDR3 coding sequence is TGTGCCAGCAGCCTACTAGCGTTGAACTCCTACGAGCAGTACTTC. J is TRBJ2-7 and V is TRBV5-4; 7 positions agree with TRBD2. Trimming removed 4 bases from V and 0 bases from J; junction bases left unmatched: 7. This CDR3 region has 15 residues. CDR1 and CDR2 from the germline V gene are SGHNT and YYREEE (reference sequence).

In this sample, this clone turned up a few times. The chain recombines TRBV19 with TRBJ2-7; 10 bases map to TRBD2. The CDR3 runs 13 residues. The trim removed 10 bases at V and 2 bases at J, leaving 5 bases unmatched. CDR1 is LNHDA and CDR2 is SQIVND in the germline V gene (reference sequence). The CDR3 sequence is CATRAGGPYEQYF. CDR3 sequence (DNA): TGTGCCACTCGAGCGGGAGGGCCCTACGAGCAGTACTTC.

V gene TRBV6-5 combines with J gene TRBJ2-2, with TRBD2 identical over 8 bases. Per germline, CDR1 MNHEY and CDR2 SVGAGI. V gave up 2 bases and J gave up 6 bases; unmatched junction bases: 8. The CDR3 spans 16 residues. Here the CDR3 reads CASSYPGGARAGELFF. Here the CDR3 DNA reads TGTGCCAGCAGTTACCCGGGAGGGGCCCGCGCCGGGGAGCTGTTTTTT.

The genes are TRBV27 and TRBJ2-1; D is perhaps TRBD2 (5 bases). Between the trimmed V and J ends, which lost 2 bases and 6 bases, there was a span of 14 bases. Germline CDR1 MNHEY, CDR2 SMNVEV (reference sequence). The CDR3 extends over 15 amino acids. CDR3 in DNA: TGTGCCAGCAGTTTAGGCAGCGGACGCGGCAATGAGCAGTTCTTC. Its translation is CASSLGSGRGNEQFF.

The chain combines TRBV7-2 with TRBJ2-2; D unclear. Trimming removed 4 bases from V and 0 bases from J, with 15 bases in between. Germline V gives CDR1 SGHTA, CDR2 FQGNSA. The CDR3 is made up of 17 amino acids. The CDR3 DNA sequence: TGTGCCAGCAGCTACAGTGGGCTCCCCTCGAACACCGGGGAGCTGTTTTTT. Translated, it gives CASSYSGLPSNTGELFF.

The gene calls are TRBV11-3 and TRBJ2-1, with 9 bases identical to TRBD2. V shed 5 bases, J shed 8 bases, and the junction held 16 bases outside the gene matches. The germline V gene encodes CDR1 SGHNT and CDR2 YENEEA. The CDR3 sequence is 17 residues long. CDR3: CASSQGGTSGRGDEQFF. In nucleotides, the CDR3 is TGTGCCAGCAGCCAGGGCGGAACTAGCGGGCGAGGCGATGAGCAGTTCTTC.

The gene calls are TRBV7-9 and TRBJ2-7; 7 bases match TRBD1. With V trimmed by 5 bases and J by 3 bases, 4 bases remained unmatched. Germline V CDR1 and CDR2: SEHNR, FQNEAQ (reference sequence). CDR3 length: 13 amino acids. The CDR3 loop reads CASSQGQLYEQYF. DNA of the CDR3: TGTGCCAGCAGCCAGGGACAGCTCTACGAGCAGTACTTC.

A few counts support this clone. This rearrangement joins TRBV19 to TRBJ2-1; 12 bases are a match to TRBD2. Germline CDR1 and CDR2: LNHDA and SQIVND (reference sequence). This CDR3 region has 12 residues. The CDR3 region has the DNA TGTGCATCTGGACTAGCGGGGACTGAGCAGTTCTTC. Translating gives CASGLAGTEQFF.

Concerning this clone itself: One junction end does not reproduce the germline sequence, and a read error may be involved. This chain links TRBV7-7 with TRBJ2-3; D gene uncertain. Germline V gene sequence: CDR1 SSHAT, CDR2 FNYEAQ (reference sequence). This CDR3 region has 14 residues. CDR3 amino acids: CASSPLSSTDTQYF. Written as DNA, the CDR3 is TGTGCTAGCAGCCCTCTGTCCAGCACAGATACGCAGTATTTT.

The chain has TRBV18 and TRBJ2-7; D gene ambiguous. V gave up 6 bases and J gave up 2 bases, with 11 bases separating them. This CDR3 spans 13 amino acids. From germline, CDR1 is KGHSH and CDR2 LQKENI. DNA for the CDR3: TGTGCCAGCTCCTATAGCCTAGCCTACGAGCAGTACTTC. It yields the protein CASSYSLAYEQYF.

The CDR3 loop reads CASSSPFRDNTDTQYF. The CDR3 DNA reads as TGTGCCAGCAGCTCTCCCTTCCGGGACAACACAGATACGCAGTATTTT. The chain couples TRBV7-2 to TRBJ2-3; weak D call: TRBD1 (6 bases). Germline V gives CDR1 SGHTA, CDR2 FQGNSA. The length of the CDR3 is 16 residues. Between the trimmed V and J ends, which lost 4 bases and 2 bases, there was a span of 16 bases.